These T cell receptor beta chains were read from a single sample in a study of T cell responses to AZD1222 COVID-19 vaccine. Measured with immunoSEQ multiplex PCR; TCRdb has only the in-frame clones, and not every one. This table has about 200,000 clones, roughly nine tenths appearing once. The source material was peripheral blood, sampled 28 days after the second AZD1222 dose. Every receptor here comes from an adult who received the AZD1222 COVID-19 vaccine. The CDR3 runs from the conserved cysteine through the conserved F or W. Fields, in order: CDR3 DNA, CDR3 protein, clone size, V gene, D gene, J gene. A D gene is named only where the DNA matches it firmly. Size tells how often a clone was seen (once, few, many) or the class of an expanded clone, and some rows leave it out.

CDR3nt: TGTGCCAGCAGCCCTATGACCCTTAACGGGGAGCAGTTCTTC
CDR3aa: CASSPMTLNGEQFF
abundance: .
v_gene: TRBV7-3
d_gene: .
j_gene: TRBJ2-1

CDR3nt: TGTGCCAGCAGCTTAAGAGGACAACGGGAAAAACTGTTTTTT
CDR3aa: CASSLRGQREKLFF
abundance: once
v_gene: TRBV7-2
d_gene: .
j_gene: TRBJ1-4

CDR3nt: TGTGCCAGCAGCCCCCTCGGCGCCGCCAACTCTGGGGCCAACGTCCTGACTTTC
CDR3aa: CASSPLGAANSGANVLTF
abundance: .
v_gene: TRBV3-1/TRBV3-2
d_gene: .
j_gene: TRBJ2-6

CDR3nt: TGTGCCAGCAGCTTAACGCATTTGGCGGATCTCTGGGGGACCGCAACTAATGAAAAACTGTTTTTT
CDR3aa: CASSLTHLADLWGTATNEKLFF
abundance: .
v_gene: TRBV7-3
d_gene: .
j_gene: TRBJ1-4

CDR3nt: TGTGCCATCAGGTCTCAGGGGGATCAGCCCCAGCATTTT
CDR3aa: CAIRSQGDQPQHF
abundance: .
v_gene: TRBV10-3
d_gene: TRBD1
j_gene: TRBJ1-5

CDR3nt: TGTGCCAGCAGCTTAGTTACCGCTAGCGGGGCCAAGACCCAGTACTTC
CDR3aa: CASSLVTASGAKTQYF
abundance: .
v_gene: TRBV7-2
d_gene: TRBD2
j_gene: TRBJ2-5

CDR3nt: TGTGCCACCAGCCTTGCAGGGGGTGGACAGCCCCAGCATTTT
CDR3aa: CATSLAGGGQPQHF
abundance: .
v_gene: TRBV24-1
d_gene: TRBD1
j_gene: TRBJ1-5

CDR3nt: TGTGCCAGCAACCGTTTTACAGGGAGGACCAAAAACATTCAGTACTTC
CDR3aa: CASNRFTGRTKNIQYF
abundance: .
v_gene: TRBV2
d_gene: .
j_gene: TRBJ2-4

CDR3nt: TGTGCCAGCAGTACGGGACAGGGGTACCGAACGGACGAGCAGTACTTC
CDR3aa: CASSTGQGYRTDEQYF
abundance: .
v_gene: TRBV3-1/TRBV3-2
d_gene: TRBD1
j_gene: TRBJ2-7

CDR3nt: TGTGCCAGCTCTCAGCGCACAGATACGCAGTATTTT
CDR3aa: CASSQRTDTQYF
abundance: .
v_gene: TRBV18
d_gene: .
j_gene: TRBJ2-3

CDR3nt: TGTGCCAGCAGCAGCAGCGGCCCCTACGAGCAGTACTTC
CDR3aa: CASSSSGPYEQYF
abundance: .
v_gene: TRBV7-9
d_gene: .
j_gene: TRBJ2-7

CDR3nt: TGTGCCAGCAGCCAAAGTCCTAGCGGGAATTTGGGGGAGCTGTTTTTT
CDR3aa: CASSQSPSGNLGELFF
abundance: .
v_gene: TRBV4-2
d_gene: TRBD2
j_gene: TRBJ2-2

CDR3nt: TGCGCCAGCAGCTCTAATCTAGCGGGAGGGAGCACAGATACGCAGTATTTT
CDR3aa: CASSSNLAGGSTDTQYF
abundance: .
v_gene: TRBV5-1
d_gene: TRBD2
j_gene: TRBJ2-3

CDR3nt: TGTGCCACCAGTGATGGAACGACAGGGAAAGCTTTCTTT
CDR3aa: CATSDGTTGKAFF
abundance: .
v_gene: TRBV24-1
d_gene: TRBD1
j_gene: TRBJ1-1

CDR3nt: TGTGCCAGCAGTTTGCCGGACCCCTCTGGAAACACCATATATTTT
CDR3aa: CASSLPDPSGNTIYF
abundance: .
v_gene: TRBV28
d_gene: .
j_gene: TRBJ1-3

CDR3nt: TGCGCCAGCAGCCTGGATTGGGCGGCTAGCTCCTACGAGCAGTACTTC
CDR3aa: CASSLDWAASSYEQYF
abundance: .
v_gene: TRBV5-1
d_gene: .
j_gene: TRBJ2-7

CDR3nt: TGCAGCGTTGATTACAATGAGCAGTTCTTC
CDR3aa: CSVDYNEQFF
abundance: .
v_gene: TRBV29-1
d_gene: .
j_gene: TRBJ2-1

CDR3nt: TGTGCCAGCAGCTTACAGGGGTTGAGCAATCAGCCCCAGCATTTT
CDR3aa: CASSLQGLSNQPQHF
abundance: once
v_gene: TRBV5-6
d_gene: TRBD1
j_gene: TRBJ1-5

CDR3nt: TGTGCCAGCAGTCCCCGACAGCTCCAAGAGACCCAGTACTTC
CDR3aa: CASSPRQLQETQYF
abundance: .
v_gene: TRBV6-5
d_gene: .
j_gene: TRBJ2-5

CDR3nt: TGTGCCAGCAGTTTAGCAGGGAACACTGAAGCTTTCTTT
CDR3aa: CASSLAGNTEAFF
abundance: .
v_gene: TRBV28
d_gene: .
j_gene: TRBJ1-1

CDR3nt: TGCGCCAGCAGCTTAGGGGCAGGACAGAACACCGGGGAGCTGTTTTTT
CDR3aa: CASSLGAGQNTGELFF
abundance: .
v_gene: TRBV5-1
d_gene: .
j_gene: TRBJ2-2

CDR3nt: TGTGCCAGTAGTATCTTGGTTAAGGCTCAGCCCCAGCATTTT
CDR3aa: CASSILVKAQPQHF
abundance: .
v_gene: TRBV19
d_gene: .
j_gene: TRBJ1-5